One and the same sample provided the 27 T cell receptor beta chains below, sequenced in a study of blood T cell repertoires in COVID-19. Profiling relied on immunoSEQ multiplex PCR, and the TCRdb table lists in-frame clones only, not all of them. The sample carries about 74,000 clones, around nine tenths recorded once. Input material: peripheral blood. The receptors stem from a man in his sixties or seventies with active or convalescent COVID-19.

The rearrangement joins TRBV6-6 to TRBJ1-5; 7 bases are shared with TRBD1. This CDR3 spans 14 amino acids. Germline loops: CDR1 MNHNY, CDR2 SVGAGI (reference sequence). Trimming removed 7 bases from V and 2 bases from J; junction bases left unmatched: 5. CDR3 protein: CASTQGQGNQPQHF. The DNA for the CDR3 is TGTGCCAGCACCCAAGGACAGGGCAATCAGCCCCAGCATTTT.

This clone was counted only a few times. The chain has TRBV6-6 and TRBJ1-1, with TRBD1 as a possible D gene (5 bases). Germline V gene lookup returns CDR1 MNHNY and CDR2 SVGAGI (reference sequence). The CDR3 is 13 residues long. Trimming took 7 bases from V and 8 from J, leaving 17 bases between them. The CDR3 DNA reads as TGTGCCAGCAACGCCCCGGGGGGTTGGGAAGCTTTCTTT. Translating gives CASNAPGGWEAFF.

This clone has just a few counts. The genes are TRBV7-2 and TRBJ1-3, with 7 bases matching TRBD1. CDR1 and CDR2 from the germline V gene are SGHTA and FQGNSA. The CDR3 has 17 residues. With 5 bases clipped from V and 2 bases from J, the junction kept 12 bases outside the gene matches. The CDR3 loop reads CASSPPGQVFTGNTIYF. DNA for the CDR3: TGTGCCAGCAGCCCGCCCGGACAGGTCTTTACTGGAAACACCATATATTTT.

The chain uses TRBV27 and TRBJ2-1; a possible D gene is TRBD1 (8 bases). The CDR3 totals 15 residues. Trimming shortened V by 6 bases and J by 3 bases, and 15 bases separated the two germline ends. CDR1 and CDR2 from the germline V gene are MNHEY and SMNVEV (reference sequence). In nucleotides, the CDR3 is TGTGCCAGCAGGCCACAGGGGGGGGTCTACAATGAGCAGTTCTTC. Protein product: CASRPQGGVYNEQFF.

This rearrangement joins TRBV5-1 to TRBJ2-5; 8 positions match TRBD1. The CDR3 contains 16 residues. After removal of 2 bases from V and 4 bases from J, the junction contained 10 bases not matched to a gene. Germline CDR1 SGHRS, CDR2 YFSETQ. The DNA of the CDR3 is TGCGCCAGCAGCTTAGTTTCAGGGGGCGGTTTAGAGACCCAGTACTTC. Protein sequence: CASSLVSGGGLETQYF.

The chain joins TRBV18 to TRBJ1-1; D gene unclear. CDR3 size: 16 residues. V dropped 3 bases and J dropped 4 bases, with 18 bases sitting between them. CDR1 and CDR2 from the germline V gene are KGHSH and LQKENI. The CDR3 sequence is CASSPASGRGITEAFF. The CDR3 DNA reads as TGTGCCAGCTCACCCGCCAGTGGGCGCGGGATCACTGAAGCTTTCTTT.

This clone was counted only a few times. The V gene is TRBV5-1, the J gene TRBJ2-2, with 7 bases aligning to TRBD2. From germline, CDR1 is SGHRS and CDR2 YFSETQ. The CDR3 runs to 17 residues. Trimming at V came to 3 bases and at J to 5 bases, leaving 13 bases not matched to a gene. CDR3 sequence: CASSSSLGAGVTGELFF. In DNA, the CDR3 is TGCGCCAGCAGCTCCTCCCTTGGGGCGGGAGTTACCGGGGAGCTGTTTTTT.

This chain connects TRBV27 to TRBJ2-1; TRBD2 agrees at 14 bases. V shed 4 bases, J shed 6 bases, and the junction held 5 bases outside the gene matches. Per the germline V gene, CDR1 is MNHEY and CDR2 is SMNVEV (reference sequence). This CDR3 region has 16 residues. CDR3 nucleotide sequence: TGTGCCAGCAGTTCATGGACTAGCGGGAGGTCCAATGAGCAGTTCTTC. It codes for CASSSWTSGRSNEQFF.

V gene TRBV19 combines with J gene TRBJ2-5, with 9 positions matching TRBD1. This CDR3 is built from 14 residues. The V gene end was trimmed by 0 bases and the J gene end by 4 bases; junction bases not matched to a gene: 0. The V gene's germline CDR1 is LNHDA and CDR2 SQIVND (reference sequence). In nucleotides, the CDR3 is TGTGCCAGTAGTATAGAACAGGGGGCAGAGACCCAGTACTTC. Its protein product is CASSIEQGAETQYF.

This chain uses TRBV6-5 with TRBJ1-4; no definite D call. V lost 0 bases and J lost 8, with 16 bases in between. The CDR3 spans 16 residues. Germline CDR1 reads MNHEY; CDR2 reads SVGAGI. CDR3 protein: CASSYSPSRSGEKLFF. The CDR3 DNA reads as TGTGCCAGCAGTTACTCGCCCAGTAGGAGCGGCGAAAAACTGTTTTTT.

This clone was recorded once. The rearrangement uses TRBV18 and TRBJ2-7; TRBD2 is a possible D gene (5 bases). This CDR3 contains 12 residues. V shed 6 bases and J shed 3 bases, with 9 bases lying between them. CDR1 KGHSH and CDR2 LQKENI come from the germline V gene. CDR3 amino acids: CASSPGVYEQYF. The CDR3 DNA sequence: TGTGCCAGCTCGCCCGGGGTCTACGAGCAGTACTTC.

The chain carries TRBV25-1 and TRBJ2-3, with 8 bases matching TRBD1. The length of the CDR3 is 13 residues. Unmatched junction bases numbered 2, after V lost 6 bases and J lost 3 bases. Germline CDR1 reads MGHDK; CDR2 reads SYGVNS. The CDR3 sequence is CASRRQGTDTQYF. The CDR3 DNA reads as TGTGCCAGCAGACGACAGGGGACAGATACGCAGTATTTT.

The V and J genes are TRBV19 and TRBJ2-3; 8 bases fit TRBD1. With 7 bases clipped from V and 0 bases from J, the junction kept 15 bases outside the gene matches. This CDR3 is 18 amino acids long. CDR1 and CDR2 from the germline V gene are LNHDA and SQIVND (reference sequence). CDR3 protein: CASTIRGRQGISTDTQYF. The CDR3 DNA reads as TGTGCCAGTACCATCCGAGGGAGACAGGGGATTAGCACAGATACGCAGTATTTT.

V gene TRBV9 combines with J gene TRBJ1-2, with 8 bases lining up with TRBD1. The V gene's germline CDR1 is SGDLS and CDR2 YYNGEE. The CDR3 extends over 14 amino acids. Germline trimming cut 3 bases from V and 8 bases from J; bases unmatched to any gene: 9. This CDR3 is CASSGIGQGNGYTF. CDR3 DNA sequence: TGTGCCAGCAGCGGCATTGGACAGGGTAACGGCTACACCTTC.

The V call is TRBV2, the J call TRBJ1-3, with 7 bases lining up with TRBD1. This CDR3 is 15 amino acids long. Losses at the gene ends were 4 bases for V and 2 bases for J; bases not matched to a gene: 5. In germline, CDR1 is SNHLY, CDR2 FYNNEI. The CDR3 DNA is TGTGCCAGCAGTGCTCAGGGGGTCGCTGGAAACACCATATATTTT. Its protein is CASSAQGVAGNTIYF.

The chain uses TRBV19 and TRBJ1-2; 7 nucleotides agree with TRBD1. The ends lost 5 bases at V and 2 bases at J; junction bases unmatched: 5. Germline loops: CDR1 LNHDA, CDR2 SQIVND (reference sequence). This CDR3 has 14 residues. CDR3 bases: TGTGCCAGTAGTCCCGGACAGGTGAACTATGGCTACACCTTC. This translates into CASSPGQVNYGYTF.

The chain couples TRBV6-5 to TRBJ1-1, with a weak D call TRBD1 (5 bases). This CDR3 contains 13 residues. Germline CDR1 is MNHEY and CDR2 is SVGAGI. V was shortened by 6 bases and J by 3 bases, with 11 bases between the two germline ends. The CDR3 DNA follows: TGTGCCAGCAGCGGCAGGGTACACACTGAAGCTTTCTTT. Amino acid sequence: CASSGRVHTEAFF.

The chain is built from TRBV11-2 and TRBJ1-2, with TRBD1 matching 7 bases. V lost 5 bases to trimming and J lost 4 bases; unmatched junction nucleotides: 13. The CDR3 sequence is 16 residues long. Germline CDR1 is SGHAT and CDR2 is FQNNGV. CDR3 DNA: TGTGCCAGCAGCCGGATCGGGGGGGGACAGACCTATGGCTACACCTTC. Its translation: CASSRIGGGQTYGYTF. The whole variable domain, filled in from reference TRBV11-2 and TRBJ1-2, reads EAGVAQSPRYKIIEKRQSVAFWCNPISGHATLYWYQQILGQGPKLLIQFQNNGVVDDSQLPKDRFSAERLKGVDSTLKIQPAKLEDSAVYLCASSRIGGGQTYGYTFGSGTRLTVV.

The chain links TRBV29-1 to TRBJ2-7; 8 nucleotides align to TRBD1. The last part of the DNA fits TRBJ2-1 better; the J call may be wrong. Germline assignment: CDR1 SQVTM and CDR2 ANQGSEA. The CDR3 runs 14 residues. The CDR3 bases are TGCAGCGTCGGATCAGGGGGCATGCGGAATGAGCAGTTCTTC. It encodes CSVGSGGMRNEQFF.

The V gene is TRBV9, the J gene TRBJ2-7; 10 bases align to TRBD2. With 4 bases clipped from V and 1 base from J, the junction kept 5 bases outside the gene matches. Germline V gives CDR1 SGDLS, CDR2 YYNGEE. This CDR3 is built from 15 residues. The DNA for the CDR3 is TGTGCCAGCAGCATCGGACTAGCGGAGTCCTACGAGCAGTACTTC. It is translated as CASSIGLAESYEQYF.

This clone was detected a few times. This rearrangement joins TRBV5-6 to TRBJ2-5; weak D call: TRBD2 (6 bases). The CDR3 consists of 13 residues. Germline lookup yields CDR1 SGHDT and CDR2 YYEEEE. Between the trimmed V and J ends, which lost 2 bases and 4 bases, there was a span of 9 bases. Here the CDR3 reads CASSFGGPETQYF. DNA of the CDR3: TGTGCCAGCAGCTTCGGAGGGCCAGAGACCCAGTACTTC.

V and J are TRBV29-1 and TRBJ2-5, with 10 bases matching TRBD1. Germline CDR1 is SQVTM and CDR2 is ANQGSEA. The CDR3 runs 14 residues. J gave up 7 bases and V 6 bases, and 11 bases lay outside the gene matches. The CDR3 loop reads CSVAPGQGWVTQYF. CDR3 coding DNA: TGCAGCGTAGCACCGGGACAGGGGTGGGTGACCCAGTACTTC.

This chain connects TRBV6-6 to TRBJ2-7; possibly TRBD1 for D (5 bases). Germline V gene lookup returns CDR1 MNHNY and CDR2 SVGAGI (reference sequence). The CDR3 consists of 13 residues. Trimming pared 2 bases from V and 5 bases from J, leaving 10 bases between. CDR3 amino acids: CASSYRGCDEQYF. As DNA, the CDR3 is TGTGCCAGCAGTTACAGGGGATGCGACGAGCAGTACTTC.

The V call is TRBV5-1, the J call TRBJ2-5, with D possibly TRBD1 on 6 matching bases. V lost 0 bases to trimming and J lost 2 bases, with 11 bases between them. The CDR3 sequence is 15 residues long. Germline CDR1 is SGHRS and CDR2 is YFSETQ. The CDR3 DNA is TGCGCCAGCAGCTTGGCAGGGACAAAGCAAGAGACCCAGTACTTC. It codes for CASSLAGTKQETQYF.

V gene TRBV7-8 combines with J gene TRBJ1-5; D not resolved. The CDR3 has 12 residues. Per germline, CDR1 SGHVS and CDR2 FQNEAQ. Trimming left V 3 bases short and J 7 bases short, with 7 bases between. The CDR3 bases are TGTGCCAGCAGCTTCGGAGGCCAGCCCCAGCATTTT. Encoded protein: CASSFGGQPQHF.

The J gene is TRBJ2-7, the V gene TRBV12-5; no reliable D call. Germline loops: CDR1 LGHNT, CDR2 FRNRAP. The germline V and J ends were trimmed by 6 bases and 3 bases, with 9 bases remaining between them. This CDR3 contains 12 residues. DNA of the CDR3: TGTGCTAGTGGACAGAGTCTCTACGAGCAGTACTTC. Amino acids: CASGQSLYEQYF.

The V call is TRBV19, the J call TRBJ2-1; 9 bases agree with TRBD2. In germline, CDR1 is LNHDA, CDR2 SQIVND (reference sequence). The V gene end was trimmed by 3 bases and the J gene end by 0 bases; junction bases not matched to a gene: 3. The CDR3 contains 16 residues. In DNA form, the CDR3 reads TGTGCCAGTAGTATCTTAGCGGGAGACTCCTACAATGAGCAGTTCTTC. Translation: CASSILAGDSYNEQFF.